The 28 T cell receptor beta chains reported below all come from one sample, sequenced in a study of CD8+ T cells in alopecia areata. Sample treatment: oral pan-JAK inhibitor, 5-10 mg twice daily. Sequencing relied on a cDNA template that was reverse transcribed from extracted RNA. Libraries were prepared by immunoSEQ multiplex PCR; TCRdb keeps only in-frame clonotypes and omits some of them. The sample shows some 180,000 clones, roughly 50% of them seen only once. Here the sequenced sample was CD8+ T cells sorted from blood, taken at week 24, from a patient treated with tofacitinib. Source of these receptors: a human donor with alopecia areata.

This clone has more than one count but fewer than ten. The chain uses TRBV6-5 and TRBJ2-2, with D perhaps TRBD2 (5 bases). With 0 bases removed from V and 6 bases from J, the gap between germline ends came to 11 bases. The CDR3 covers 15 residues. Germline CDR1 is MNHEY and CDR2 is SVGAGI. Written as DNA, the CDR3 is TGTGCCAGCAGTTACTCGGACCTCGGGGCCGGGGAGCTGTTTTTT. Encoded protein: CASSYSDLGAGELFF.

With regard to this clone: This CDR3 is also generated by other DNA sequences in the sample. The rearrangement links TRBV27 to TRBJ1-5; D possibly corresponds to TRBD1 (6 bases). Germline V CDR1 and CDR2: MNHEY, SMNVEV (reference sequence). This CDR3 is 14 amino acids long. The V gene lost 6 bases and the J gene lost 2 bases, with 11 bases spanning the gap. CDR3 loop: CASSPRQGNQPQHF. The CDR3 coding sequence is TGTGCCAGCAGCCCCAGACAGGGCAATCAGCCCCAGCATTTT.

The CDR3 DNA sequence: TGCGCCAGCAGCCAAGATACAGAGATTTTATACAATGAGCAGTTCTTC. This sequence encodes CASSQDTEILYNEQFF. This chain links TRBV4-3 with TRBJ2-1; D is ambiguous. Germline V gene lookup returns CDR1 LGHNA and CDR2 YSLEER. Trimming stripped 0 bases from V and 4 bases from J, with 13 bases between. CDR3 length: 16 amino acids.

The DNA of the CDR3 is TGTGCCACCAGCAGAGATCCGGGTCAGGGGACTGAAGCTTTCTTT. Amino acids: CATSRDPGQGTEAFF. This sequence joins TRBV15 and TRBJ1-1; a weak D match, TRBD1 (6 bases). The V gene lost 0 bases and the J gene lost 5 bases, with 13 bases spanning the gap. The CDR3 has 15 residues. Germline values: CDR1 LNHNV, CDR2 YYDKDF (reference sequence).

This clone was observed once. Other DNA sequences of this sample code for an identical CDR3. V and J are TRBV14 and TRBJ2-7; D is ambiguous. Trimming left V 1 base short and J 1 base short, with 5 bases between. This CDR3 is built from 13 residues. The germline gives CDR1 SGHDN, CDR2 FVKESK. CDR3 residues: CASSQVGSYEQYF. CDR3 nucleotides: TGTGCCAGCAGCCAAGTAGGATCCTACGAGCAGTACTTC.

The chain combines TRBV27 with TRBJ2-7, with 9 bases matching TRBD1. CDR3 size: 13 residues. V was pared by 2 bases and J by 6 bases, with 2 bases of the junction left unmatched. Germline CDR1 reads MNHEY; CDR2 reads SMNVEV (reference sequence). The DNA for the CDR3 is TGTGCCAGCAGTTTAGGGACAGGGTCCGAGCAGTACTTC. Protein: CASSLGTGSEQYF.

In this sample, this clone turned up a few times. This chain uses TRBV27 with TRBJ1-2, with TRBD1 matching over 10 bases. The germline CDR1 and CDR2 sequences are MNHEY and SMNVEV (reference sequence). The ends lost 3 bases at V and 6 bases at J; junction bases unmatched: 10. This CDR3 has 16 amino acids. CDR3 nucleotide sequence: TGTGCCAGCAGTTTCACCGGGACAGGGGAGTGGAATGGCTACACCTTC. Translated, it gives CASSFTGTGEWNGYTF.

CDR3 residues: CASSINHPNTEAFF. The CDR3 bases are TGTGCCAGTAGTATAAATCATCCGAACACTGAAGCTTTCTTT. The V and J genes are TRBV19 and TRBJ1-1; D unclear. The CDR3 sequence is 14 residues long. The ends were cut back, 2 bases at V and 1 base at J, with 8 bases in the middle. CDR1 is LNHDA, CDR2 SQIVND, per germline (reference sequence). Using reference TRBV19 and TRBJ1-1 for the parts outside the CDR3, the full variable domain is DGGITQSPKYLFRKEGQNVTLSCEQNLNHDAMYWYRQDPGQGLRLIYYSQIVNDFQKGDIAEGYSVSREKKESFPLTVTSAQKNPTAFYLCASSINHPNTEAFFGQGTRLTVV.

The gene calls are TRBV4-3 and TRBJ2-5; no definite D call. Germline V CDR1 and CDR2: LGHNA, YSLEER. V was pared by 1 base and J by 0 bases, with 3 bases between. CDR3 size: 13 residues. CDR3 protein: CASSQGHQETQYF. Here the CDR3 DNA reads TGCGCCAGCAGCCAAGGTCACCAAGAGACCCAGTACTTC.

CDR3 loop: CASSQEVGRTDTQYF. In nucleotides, the CDR3 is TGCGCCAGCAGCCAAGAGGTCGGCCGCACAGATACGCAGTATTTT. The chain joins TRBV4-1 to TRBJ2-3; no clear D. V lost 0 bases to trimming and J lost 1 base, with 8 bases between them. This CDR3 spans 15 amino acids. Per germline, CDR1 MGHRA and CDR2 YSYEKL.

V gene TRBV7-9 combines with J gene TRBJ2-7; possibly TRBD1 for D (6 bases). The germline V and J ends were trimmed by 3 bases and 0 bases, with 18 bases remaining between them. The V gene's germline CDR1 is SEHNR and CDR2 FQNEAQ (reference sequence). CDR3 length: 17 amino acids. As DNA, the CDR3 is TGTGCCAGCAGCTTCTCCGGAGGTTACAGGGACTCCTACGAGCAGTACTTC. Its protein product is CASSFSGGYRDSYEQYF.

The V and J genes are TRBV5-6 and TRBJ1-1, with D possibly being TRBD1 (6 bases). CDR1 is SGHDT and CDR2 is YYEEEE in the germline V gene. CDR3 size: 14 residues. Trimming took off 3 bases at V and 1 base at J, with 10 bases between the two ends. CDR3 in DNA: TGTGCCAGCAGCTCTCCAGGGGCGAACACTGAAGCTTTCTTT. Translating it yields CASSSPGANTEAFF.

This chain connects TRBV30 to TRBJ2-1, with 7 bases matching TRBD2. J lost 9 bases, V lost 0 bases, and 5 bases had no gene match. The CDR3 has 13 amino acids. Germline loops: CDR1 GTSNPN, CDR2 SVGIG (reference sequence). CDR3 DNA sequence: TGTGCCTGGAGTGTACTGGCTAGCGGTGAGCAGTTCTTC. This codes for CAWSVLASGEQFF.

This chain joins TRBV5-1 and TRBJ2-7; no clear D. V was trimmed by 0 bases and J by 2 bases, leaving 6 bases between them. The CDR3 extends over 13 amino acids. Germline V gives CDR1 SGHRS, CDR2 YFSETQ. The CDR3 region is CASSLERAYEQYF. Here the CDR3 DNA reads TGCGCCAGCAGCTTGGAACGGGCCTACGAGCAGTACTTC.

The rearrangement joins TRBV27 to TRBJ1-2; 7 bases map to TRBD1. The CDR3 extends over 15 amino acids. CDR1 MNHEY and CDR2 SMNVEV come from the germline V gene (reference sequence). The V and J ends lost 6 bases and 2 bases, in that order; junction bases with no gene match: 9. For the CDR3, the DNA is TGTGCCAGCAGGCCCGGGACAGCTACGAACTATGGCTACACCTTC. Residues: CASRPGTATNYGYTF.

This clone was detected only a few times. The chain is built from TRBV5-4 and TRBJ1-1, with a tentative D call TRBD1 (6 bases). Germline loops: CDR1 SGHNT, CDR2 YYREEE (reference sequence). V was clipped by 3 bases and J by 1 base, with 10 bases between them. CDR3 length equals 14 residues. In nucleotides, the CDR3 is TGTGCCAGCAGCTACAGGGAGGCGAACACTGAAGCTTTCTTT. Protein: CASSYREANTEAFF.

This clone was counted only a few times. The chain couples TRBV9 to TRBJ1-1; D gene uncertain. Germline CDR1 is SGDLS and CDR2 is YYNGEE. V was pared by 3 bases and J by 5 bases, with 14 bases between. The CDR3 is 14 residues long. CDR3 amino acids: CASSASGGRTEAFF. For the CDR3, the DNA is TGTGCCAGCAGCGCCTCGGGCGGAAGAACTGAAGCTTTCTTT.

The J gene is TRBJ2-5, the V gene TRBV4-3; no clear D. There are 14 residues in the CDR3. Trimming shortened V by 0 bases and J by 0 bases, and 5 bases separated the two germline ends. The germline V gene has CDR1 LGHNA and CDR2 YSLEER. CDR3 sequence: CASSQDRYQETQYF. In DNA, the CDR3 is TGCGCCAGCAGCCAAGACCGATACCAAGAGACCCAGTACTTC.

This clone has only a few counts. This likely reflects a read error, since a far larger clone is one base away. The CDR3 DNA is TGTGCCAGCAGGGCGGTGGGGGGGGGTCAGCCCCAGCATTTT. Translating it yields CASRAVGGGQPQHF. The rearrangement joins TRBV27 to TRBJ1-5, with TRBD1 as a possible D gene (5 bases). CDR1 and CDR2 from the germline V gene are MNHEY and SMNVEV (reference sequence). This CDR3 comprises 14 residues. Trimming removed 6 bases from V and 6 bases from J, with 15 bases in between.

This clone was observed a single time. CDR3 DNA sequence: TGTGCCAGCAGTTTATCCCAGGGATCGTGGTACGAGCAGTACTTC. This encodes CASSLSQGSWYEQYF. The chain joins TRBV27 to TRBJ2-7; the D gene is possibly TRBD1 (5 bases). Germline V lookup: CDR1 MNHEY, CDR2 SMNVEV (reference sequence). The CDR3 totals 15 residues. The V and J ends lost 0 bases and 4 bases respectively, with 13 bases between them.

The V call is TRBV6-6, the J call TRBJ2-7; D gene uncertain. The CDR3 extends over 13 amino acids. Germline CDR1 reads MNHNY; CDR2 reads SVGAGI (reference sequence). V lost 4 bases to trimming and J lost 3 bases, with 10 bases between them. CDR3: CASSCSTDYEQYF. The CDR3 DNA follows: TGTGCCAGCAGTTGTAGCACAGACTACGAGCAGTACTTC.

The chain joins TRBV9 to TRBJ2-1, with a weak D call TRBD1 (5 bases). Germline CDR1 SGDLS, CDR2 YYNGEE. With 4 bases removed from V and 5 bases from J, the gap between germline ends came to 10 bases. The CDR3 extends over 13 amino acids. The CDR3 sequence: CASSTGHDNEQFF. In nucleotides, the CDR3 is TGTGCCAGCAGCACAGGACACGACAATGAGCAGTTCTTC.

This clone occurred a few times. The chain joins TRBV5-6 to TRBJ1-2; a weak D match, TRBD1 (5 bases). The CDR3 is made up of 15 amino acids. Germline CDR1 SGHDT, CDR2 YYEEEE. The V end lost 4 bases, the J end lost 7 bases, and 20 bases lay between the germline ends. The CDR3 DNA is TGTGCCAGCAGCCCGGGTTTTGACAGCGGCTTTGGCTACACCTTC. Its translation is CASSPGFDSGFGYTF.

V and J are TRBV7-8 and TRBJ2-3; tentatively, D is TRBD1 (5 bases). The germline V gene has CDR1 SGHVS and CDR2 FQNEAQ. This CDR3 spans 16 amino acids. The V end was cut by 0 bases, the J end by 2 bases, with 12 bases between. CDR3 region: CASSLAKRGATDTQYF. DNA of the CDR3: TGTGCCAGCAGCTTAGCCAAACGTGGGGCCACAGATACGCAGTATTTT.

This clone has a single count. This chain links TRBV29-1 with TRBJ2-7, with TRBD1 identical over 7 bases. The CDR3 runs to 11 residues. Germline CDR1 is SQVTM and CDR2 is ANQGSEA. V gave up 3 bases and J gave up 4 bases; unmatched junction bases: 0. The CDR3 region is CSVDRGYEQYF. The CDR3 DNA sequence: TGCAGCGTTGACAGGGGGTACGAGCAGTACTTC.

This sequence joins TRBV5-1 and TRBJ1-2, with D maybe TRBD1 (5 bases). The V end was cut by 4 bases, the J end by 6 bases, with 13 bases between. The germline gives CDR1 SGHRS, CDR2 YFSETQ. The CDR3 spans 13 residues. In DNA form, the CDR3 reads TGCGCCAGCAGCCCAACAGGACCGAATGGCTACACCTTC. Protein product: CASSPTGPNGYTF.

V gene TRBV4-1 combines with J gene TRBJ1-1; tentatively, D is TRBD1 (6 bases). CDR1 is MGHRA and CDR2 is YSYEKL in the germline V gene. The CDR3 runs to 15 residues. The V gene lost 4 bases and the J gene lost 3 bases, with 15 bases spanning the gap. The CDR3: CASSLLTGKDTEAFF. As DNA, the CDR3 is TGCGCCAGCAGCCTACTTACAGGGAAAGACACTGAAGCTTTCTTT.

A few counts support this clone. The genes are TRBV5-6 and TRBJ2-7; D may correspond to TRBD1 or TRBD2 (5 bases each). Germline values: CDR1 SGHDT, CDR2 YYEEEE. Deletions cut 3 bases from V and 3 bases from J, with 16 bases between. This CDR3 has 15 residues. The CDR3 spells CASSSFGAMSYEQYF. DNA of the CDR3: TGTGCCAGCAGCTCCTTCGGGGCTATGAGCTACGAGCAGTACTTC.